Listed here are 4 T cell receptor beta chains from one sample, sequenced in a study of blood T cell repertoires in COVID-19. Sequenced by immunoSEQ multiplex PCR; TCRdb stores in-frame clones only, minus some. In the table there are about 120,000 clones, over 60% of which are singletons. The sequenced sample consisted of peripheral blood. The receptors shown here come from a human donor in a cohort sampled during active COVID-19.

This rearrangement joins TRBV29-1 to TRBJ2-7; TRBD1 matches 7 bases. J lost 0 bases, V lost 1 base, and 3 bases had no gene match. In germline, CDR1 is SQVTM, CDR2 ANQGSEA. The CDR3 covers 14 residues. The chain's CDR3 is CSVEGTGVSYEQYF. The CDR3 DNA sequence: TGCAGCGTTGAAGGGACAGGTGTCTCCTACGAGCAGTACTTC.

CDR3 nucleotide sequence: TGTGCCAGCAGTCACAGGGGCCCTACTGAAGCTTTCTTT. Amino acid sequence: CASSHRGPTEAFF. This rearrangement joins TRBV28 to TRBJ1-1, with TRBD1 matching 7 bases. This CDR3 region has 13 residues. In germline, CDR1 is MDHEN, CDR2 SYDVKM. The V segment lost 5 bases and the J segment 5 bases; nucleotides outside the gene matches: 5. Looking up the rest from reference TRBV28 and TRBJ1-1 gives the full variable domain: DVKVTQSSRYLVKRTGEKVFLECVQDMDHENMFWYRQDPGLGLRLIYFSYDVKMKEKGDIPEGYSVSREKKERFSLILESASTNQTSMYLCASSHRGPTEAFFGQGTRLTVV.

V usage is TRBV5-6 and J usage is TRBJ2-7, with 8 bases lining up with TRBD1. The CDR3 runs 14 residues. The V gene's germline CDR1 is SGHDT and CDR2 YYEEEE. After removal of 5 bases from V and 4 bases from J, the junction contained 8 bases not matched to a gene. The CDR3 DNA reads TGTGCCAGCAGTCCAGGACAGGGAATATACGAGCAGTACTTC. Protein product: CASSPGQGIYEQYF.

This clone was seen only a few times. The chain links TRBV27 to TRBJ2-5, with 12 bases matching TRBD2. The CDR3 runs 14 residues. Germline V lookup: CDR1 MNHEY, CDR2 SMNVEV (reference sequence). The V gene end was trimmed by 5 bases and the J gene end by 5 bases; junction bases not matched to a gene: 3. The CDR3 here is CASSLAGGLETQYF. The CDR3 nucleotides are TGTGCCAGCAGTCTAGCGGGAGGGCTGGAGACCCAGTACTTC.